The 27 T cell receptor beta chains below come from one sample, sequenced in a study of blood T cell repertoires in COVID-19. Assay used: immunoSEQ multiplex PCR; TCRdb lists only in-frame clones, some missing. The data contain approximately 110,000 clones, approximately 85% of them seen just once; the ten biggest clones take up 3% to 3.5%. Input material: peripheral blood. Receptor source: a man between 35 and 55 years old with acute or convalescent COVID-19.

The chain combines TRBV9 with TRBJ2-5; perhaps TRBD2 as D (5 bases). V gave up 1 base and J gave up 4 bases, with 14 bases separating them. This CDR3 has 15 residues. Germline V lookup: CDR1 SGDLS, CDR2 YYNGEE. CDR3 protein: CASSVPGVGGETQYF. The CDR3 DNA reads as TGTGCCAGCAGCGTACCCGGGGTCGGTGGAGAGACCCAGTACTTC. Filled out from reference TRBV9 and TRBJ2-5, the complete variable domain reads DSGVTQTPKHLITATGQRVTLRCSPRSGDLSVYWYQQSLDQGLQFLIQYYNGEERAKGNILERFSAQQFPDLHSELNLSSLELGDSALYFCASSVPGVGGETQYFGPGTRLLVL.

The chain links TRBV19 to TRBJ2-4, with a weak D call TRBD1 (5 bases). From germline, CDR1 is LNHDA and CDR2 SQIVND (reference sequence). CDR3 size: 14 residues. The ends were cut back, 4 bases at V and 7 bases at J, with 14 bases in the middle. CDR3 DNA: TGTGCCAGTAGTAATGGTAGGCAGGGCAACATTCAGTACTTC. Translating gives CASSNGRQGNIQYF.

The chain employs TRBV9 and TRBJ1-2, with TRBD1 matching over 7 bases. Unmatched junction bases numbered 11, after V lost 4 bases and J lost 5 bases. Per the germline V gene, CDR1 is SGDLS and CDR2 is YYNGEE. There are 15 residues in the CDR3. CDR3 region: CASSPTPGGVYGYTF. The CDR3 nucleotides are TGTGCCAGCAGCCCCACACCAGGGGGTGTTTATGGCTACACCTTC.

The CDR3 protein is CASSQDRRDNQPQHF. CDR3 DNA sequence: TGTGCCAGCAGCCAAGATCGCCGCGACAATCAGCCCCAGCATTTT. V usage is TRBV3-1 (or the pseudogene TRBV3-2) and J usage is TRBJ1-5; no reliable D call. The CDR3 sequence is 15 residues long. CDR1 is LGHDT, CDR2 YNNKEL, per germline (reference sequence). V was shortened by 0 bases and J by 3 bases, with 9 bases between the two germline ends.

V and J are TRBV2 and TRBJ2-2, with D possibly matching TRBD2 (6 bases). CDR1 is SNHLY, CDR2 FYNNEI, per germline. V was trimmed by 7 bases and J by 5 bases, leaving 14 bases between them. CDR3 length equals 14 residues. CDR3 in DNA: TGTGCCAGCACTCTGGGAGGAGGGACCGGGGAGCTGTTTTTT. Residues: CASTLGGGTGELFF. Supplemented by reference TRBV2 and TRBJ2-2, the full variable domain reads EPEVTQTPSHQVTQMGQEVILRCVPISNHLYFYWYRQILGQKVEFLVSFYNNEISEKSEIFDDQFSVERPDGSNFTLKIRSTKLEDSAMYFCASTLGGGTGELFFGEGSRLTVL.

The chain combines TRBV2 with TRBJ2-7, with D unresolved. The germline V and J ends were trimmed by 2 bases and 10 bases, with 12 bases remaining between them. CDR3 length: 12 amino acids. Germline V gives CDR1 SNHLY, CDR2 FYNNEI. CDR3 nucleotide sequence: TGTGCCAGCAGTGAAAATAAAATTTTACAGTACTTC. Its protein is CASSENKILQYF.

The chain employs TRBV5-4 and TRBJ2-1; a weak D match, TRBD1 (5 bases). With 2 bases removed from V and 6 bases from J, the gap between germline ends came to 12 bases. Germline V gene lookup returns CDR1 SGHNT and CDR2 YYREEE (reference sequence). CDR3 length: 14 residues. The CDR3 nucleotides read TGTGCCAGCAGCTTTTCGCAGGGTTCCAATGAGCAGTTCTTC. Encoded protein: CASSFSQGSNEQFF.

This CDR3 is CASSLGQGELGQPQHF. CDR3 bases: TGTGCCAGCAGCTTAGGTCAGGGGGAACTCGGTCAGCCCCAGCATTTT. The chain carries TRBV7-6 and TRBJ1-5, with 7 bases fitting TRBD1. Germline V lookup: CDR1 SGHVS, CDR2 FNYEAQ. J lost 6 bases, V lost 1 base, and 9 bases had no gene match. The CDR3 has 16 amino acids.

The chain is built from TRBV4-1 and TRBJ2-1, with a possible D match to TRBD2 (6 bases). The CDR3 sequence is 14 residues long. The V gene lost 0 bases and the J gene lost 8 bases, with 11 bases spanning the gap. Germline assignment: CDR1 MGHRA and CDR2 YSYEKL. The CDR3 loop is CASSQETRGDEQFF. The CDR3 DNA follows: TGCGCCAGCAGCCAAGAAACGCGGGGCGATGAGCAGTTCTTC.

This clone was recorded only once. The chain uses TRBV6-1 and TRBJ1-2; D gene ambiguous. CDR1 is MNHNS, CDR2 SASEGT, per germline. Deletions cut 3 bases from V and 8 bases from J, with 16 bases between. This CDR3 spans 14 amino acids. CDR3 bases: TGTGCCAGCAGTGATTCATGGCGAGGAGAGGGCTACACCTTC. This codes for CASSDSWRGEGYTF.

This chain joins TRBV21-1 and TRBJ2-3; the table's D call of TRBD2 was not tested on the DNA. TRBV21-1 is marked as a pseudogene. The CDR3 is 16 amino acids. Here the CDR3 reads CASSKSKGGRTDTQYF. Here the CDR3 DNA reads TGTGCCAGCAGCAAATCCAAGGGGGGGCGCACAGATACGCAGTATTTT.

The chain is built from TRBV2 and TRBJ1-2; D remains ambiguous. CDR1 and CDR2 (germline): SNHLY, FYNNEI. Trimming pared 5 bases from V and 6 bases from J, leaving 10 bases between. This CDR3 is built from 12 residues. For the CDR3, the DNA is TGTGCCAGCAGTTATCCCCAGAATGGCTACACCTTC. Its protein is CASSYPQNGYTF.

The count of this clone is one. This chain links TRBV15 with TRBJ1-5; D is ambiguous. Trimming shortened V by 0 bases and J by 7 bases, and 19 bases separated the two germline ends. Germline CDR1 LNHNV, CDR2 YYDKDF (reference sequence). This CDR3 region has 17 residues. CDR3: CATSRDLGRLRLQPQHF. CDR3 bases: TGTGCCACCAGCAGAGATTTAGGCAGGCTTCGGTTACAGCCCCAGCATTTT.

The chain joins TRBV2 to TRBJ2-1; 11 nucleotides agree with TRBD1. The germline gives CDR1 SNHLY, CDR2 FYNNEI. Losses at the gene ends were 7 bases for V and 5 bases for J; bases not matched to a gene: 10. The CDR3 is 16 residues long. CDR3 bases: TGTGCCAGCACCGAGTGGACAGGGGGCTTCGACAATGAGCAGTTCTTC. This codes for CASTEWTGGFDNEQFF.

The rearrangement links TRBV5-1 to TRBJ2-1, with TRBD2 identical over 8 bases. Losses at the gene ends were 0 bases for V and 2 bases for J; bases not matched to a gene: 4. CDR1 and CDR2 (germline): SGHRS, YFSETQ. This CDR3 is 16 amino acids long. The CDR3 DNA sequence: TGCGCCAGCAGCTTGGATCGGGGGGGAACCTACAATGAGCAGTTCTTC. It yields the protein CASSLDRGGTYNEQFF. The full variable domain, its missing parts supplied by reference TRBV5-1 and TRBJ2-1, is KAGVTQTPRYLIKTRGQQVTLSCSPISGHRSVSWYQQTPGQGLQFLFEYFSETQRNKGNFPGRFSGRQFSNSRSEMNVSTLELGDSALYLCASSLDRGGTYNEQFFGPGTRLTVL.

This clone was counted only a few times. The chain is built from TRBV19 and TRBJ1-1; 7 positions match TRBD1. Germline trimming cut 6 bases from V and 5 bases from J; bases unmatched to any gene: 6. Germline V CDR1 and CDR2: LNHDA, SQIVND (reference sequence). There are 13 residues in the CDR3. CDR3 nucleotide sequence: TGTGCCAGTAGCACAGACAGGGCGACTGAAGCTTTCTTT. Its protein product is CASSTDRATEAFF.

This chain joins TRBV27 and TRBJ2-3; TRBD2 is a possible D gene (7 bases). This CDR3 region has 14 residues. Trimming shortened V by 8 bases and J by 4 bases, and 16 bases separated the two germline ends. Germline assignment: CDR1 MNHEY and CDR2 SMNVEV (reference sequence). The CDR3 bases are TGTGCCAGCGGAGGGGGGGGTGACCCAGATACGCAGTATTTT. This translates into CASGGGGDPDTQYF.

This clone appeared a single time. V is TRBV5-1 and J is TRBJ1-1, with D perhaps TRBD1 (6 bases). Trimming left V 0 bases short and J 2 bases short, with 8 bases between. CDR1 and CDR2 (germline): SGHRS, YFSETQ. CDR3 size: 14 residues. For the CDR3, the DNA is TGCGCCAGCAGCTTGGGGACAGCCAACACTGAAGCTTTCTTT. It is translated as CASSLGTANTEAFF.

The V call is TRBV11-2, the J call TRBJ2-5, with D possibly matching TRBD1 (5 bases). Germline lookup yields CDR1 SGHAT and CDR2 FQNNGV. The V end was cut by 5 bases, the J end by 5 bases, with 15 bases between. There are 14 residues in the CDR3. The CDR3: CASSPQRSGETQYF. In DNA, the CDR3 is TGTGCCAGCAGCCCCCAGCGCTCAGGGGAGACCCAGTACTTC.

The gene calls are TRBV7-9 and TRBJ2-1, with a possible D match to TRBD2 (7 bases). The CDR3 contains 15 residues. CDR1 and CDR2 (germline): SEHNR, FQNEAQ (reference sequence). The V end was cut by 1 base, the J end by 5 bases, with 12 bases between. The chain's CDR3 is CASSLGEGGNNEQFF. CDR3 in DNA: TGTGCCAGCAGCTTAGGGGAGGGGGGAAACAATGAGCAGTTCTTC.

The chain combines TRBV27 with TRBJ2-1; D is possibly TRBD2 (6 bases). The CDR3 runs 16 residues. Trimming left V 3 bases short and J 4 bases short, with 16 bases between. CDR1 is MNHEY, CDR2 SMNVEV, per germline (reference sequence). DNA of the CDR3: TGTGCCAGCAGTTTTTTTTCAGGGAGGCAGTACAATGAGCAGTTCTTC. Its translation: CASSFFSGRQYNEQFF.

J is TRBJ1-2 and V is TRBV6-5, with a possible D match to TRBD1 (6 bases). The V and J ends lost 7 bases and 1 base respectively, with 13 bases between them. Looked up from germline, CDR1 is MNHEY and CDR2 is SVGAGI. This CDR3 region has 14 residues. This CDR3 is CASTRDTLNYGYTF. CDR3 DNA sequence: TGTGCCAGCACCCGGGACACCCTTAACTATGGCTACACCTTC.

This sequence joins TRBV7-2 and TRBJ2-5; perhaps TRBD2 as D (6 bases). Germline V CDR1 and CDR2: SGHTA, FQGNSA. V dropped 5 bases and J dropped 1 base, with 17 bases sitting between them. The CDR3 consists of 16 residues. This CDR3 is CASSPSLATLQETQYF. DNA of the CDR3: TGTGCCAGCAGCCCATCCCTAGCGACGCTCCAAGAGACCCAGTACTTC.

The chain carries TRBV24-1 and TRBJ2-1; D not resolved. CDR1 and CDR2 from the germline V gene are KGHDR and SFDVKD. This CDR3 has 15 residues. V lost 0 bases to trimming and J lost 6 bases, with 11 bases between them. Written as DNA, the CDR3 is TGTGCCACCAGTGATTTGGAGACACAAATCAATGAGCAGTTCTTC. Protein sequence: CATSDLETQINEQFF.

The V gene is TRBV13, the J gene TRBJ2-3; 10 bases line up with TRBD2. V dropped 5 bases and J dropped 2; count of bases not matched to a gene: 10. Per the germline V gene, CDR1 is PRHDT and CDR2 is FYEKMQ (reference sequence). CDR3 length: 17 residues. The CDR3, as DNA: TGTGCCAGCAGCCCCGGGGGAGGACTAGCGGACACAGATACGCAGTATTTT. As protein: CASSPGGGLADTDTQYF.

V is TRBV5-5 and J is TRBJ2-1; D is possibly TRBD1 (8 bases). The V end was cut by 4 bases, the J end by 7 bases, with 18 bases between. The CDR3 is 15 residues long. CDR1 is SGHKS, CDR2 YYEKEE, per germline (reference sequence). CDR3 in amino acids: CASSPSDRGGNEQFF. In nucleotides, the CDR3 is TGTGCCAGCAGCCCCTCTGACAGGGGAGGGAATGAGCAGTTCTTC.

This sequence joins TRBV27 and TRBJ1-3, with D possibly matching TRBD1 (6 bases). Germline assignment: CDR1 MNHEY and CDR2 SMNVEV (reference sequence). Trimming took off 0 bases at V and 2 bases at J, with 14 bases between the two ends. The CDR3 contains 17 residues. The CDR3 DNA reads as TGTGCCAGCAGTTTATCAGGGCCAGGGGCGGCTGGAAACACCATATATTTT. Encoded protein: CASSLSGPGAAGNTIYF.